This TCR beta chain comes out of a study of cytomegalovirus exposure and HLA in healthy donors. Participants comprised healthy donors of bone marrow. Germline V gene sequence: CDR1 MNHEY, CDR2 SMNVEV (reference sequence). The CDR3 is 16 amino acids. With V trimmed by 6 bases and J by 4 bases, 13 bases remained unmatched. As concerns this clone: As yet, its antigen is unknown.

Study-wide results and limits: Later analysis found that TCR beta chains associated with HLA were more clonally expanded than other, equally common chains. Researchers reported from a later analysis that most CMV-associated TCR beta chains appeared HLA-restricted.

With 60 Vbeta and 13 Jbeta primers, the PCR was carried out. Sequenced by immunoSEQ multiplex PCR; TCRdb stores in-frame clones only, minus some. The sample yields roughly 150,000 clones, around 83% seen once. This clonotype was sampled from a girl aged 2 to 10 in good health and CMV-seropositive. V and J are TRBV27 and TRBJ2-3; 7 nucleotides align to TRBD2. Sequencing was performed on PBMCs. CDR3 nucleotide sequence: TGTGCCAGCAGCTCAAGGCGTGGCGGGAGATCAGATACGCAGTATTTT. Residues: CASSSRRGGRSDTQYF.